This TCR beta chain is drawn from a study of neurological immune-mediated disorders. General study points: Multiple sclerosis was found to have the least TCR clonal expansion, below healthy controls, and HTLV-1-associated myelopathy the most.

The CDR3 runs to 18 residues. With V trimmed by 2 bases and J by 0 bases, 9 bases remained unmatched. In germline, CDR1 is SGHAT, CDR2 FQDESV (reference sequence). Unsorted libraries were derived from 2 million PBMCs stored at -80 C. The cDNA came from 5'RACE, which used 10-nucleotide random UMIs. Each CDR3 protein is one row after TCRdb ran MiXCR on the 5' RACE reads. The sample has some 60,000 distinct CDR3 sequences, around 3.4% seen once. In its sample, this clonotype was seen many times. Its target is not known. This chain joins TRBV11-1 and TRBJ2-7, with 11 bases aligning to TRBD2. This clonotype was sampled from a woman between 25 and 40 years old with multiple sclerosis. Sequencing input: PBMCs. This CDR3 reads CASSLKPTSGTSSYEQYF. CDR3 nucleotide sequence: TGTGCCAGCAGCTTAAAGCCGACTAGCGGGACAAGCTCCTACGAGCAGTACTTC.